Shown below are 10 T cell receptor beta chains from a single sample sequenced in a study of response to subunit inactivated influenza vaccine (dated by TCRdb to between 2018 and 2020). Library preparation used RT-PCR. Sequencing relied on an Illumina HiSeq 2500. TCRdb itself trimmed the public reads at Q25 with fastp, ran MiXCR and retained productive beta chains. Rows with a matching CDR3 protein are joined into one entry that keeps the most common DNA and genes. The sample data list under 800,000 distinct CDR3 sequences, and around 14% of these were observed just once. The ten biggest clones cover 6.5% to 8.5% of the sample. The material was PBMCs from blood, obtained 14 to 15 days before vaccination. The receptor source for this set is a man over 45 who received an inactivated influenza vaccine. Donor details come from another sample of the same person, matched by shared clones.

V gene TRBV15 combines with J gene TRBJ2-2; D remains unclear. The V gene lost 1 base and the J gene lost 2 bases, with 2 bases spanning the gap. The CDR3 contains 13 residues. From germline, CDR1 is LNHNV and CDR2 YYDKDF (reference sequence). CDR3 sequence reads: CATSRANTGELFF. The CDR3 DNA reads TGTGCCACCAGCAGAGCCAACACCGGGGAGCTGTTTTTT.

The chain uses TRBV18 and TRBJ1-3; D call uncertain. The CDR3 length is 10 residues. The ends were cut back, 8 bases at V and 4 bases at J, with 3 bases in the middle. The germline CDR1 and CDR2 sequences are KGHSH and LQKENI. CDR3 DNA sequence: TGTGCCAGCGGCGGAAACACCATATATTTT. Amino acid sequence: CASGGNTIYF.

The chain is built from TRBV4-3 and TRBJ2-5, with a tentative D call TRBD2 (5 bases). CDR1 and CDR2 (germline): LGHNA, YSLEER. The V and J ends lost 0 bases and 2 bases respectively, with 10 bases between them. There are 15 residues in the CDR3. This CDR3 is CASSQDASGQETQYF. CDR3 sequence (DNA): TGCGCCAGCAGCCAAGATGCTTCGGGGCAAGAGACCCAGTACTTC.

There are a few counts of this clonotype. The chain's CDR3 is CASSTYGGPTDTQYF. The CDR3 DNA reads TGCGCCAGCTCGACGTACGGGGGGCCCACAGATACGCAGTATTTT. V gene TRBV5-1 combines with J gene TRBJ2-3; tentative D call: TRBD2 (7 bases). Trimming shortened V by 7 bases and J by 2 bases, and 17 bases separated the two germline ends. This CDR3 has 15 residues. The V gene's germline CDR1 is SGHRS and CDR2 YFSETQ.

This clonotype was counted ten times or more. This chain connects TRBV7-2 to TRBJ2-1; D is possibly TRBD1 (5 bases). CDR3 length: 14 amino acids. Germline lookup yields CDR1 SGHTA and CDR2 FQGNSA. The germline V and J ends were trimmed by 8 bases and 7 bases, with 18 bases remaining between them. CDR3 in DNA: TGTGCCAGCGGCAGGGTTTTCCCTCTGAATGAGCAGTTCTTC. Its translation is CASGRVFPLNEQFF.

Many counts were recorded for this clonotype. The J gene is TRBJ1-4, the V gene TRBV29-1, with no clear D. The V end lost 3 bases, the J end lost 4 bases, and 9 bases lay between the germline ends. The CDR3 spans 13 residues. Per the germline V gene, CDR1 is SQVTM and CDR2 is ANQGSEA. CDR3 protein: CSVDSGSNEKLFF. CDR3 sequence (DNA): TGCAGCGTTGACTCGGGGAGTAATGAAAAACTGTTTTTT.

The chain carries TRBV4-2 and TRBJ1-2, with unresolved D. Germline values: CDR1 LGHNA, CDR2 YNFKEQ. V was shortened by 3 bases and J by 2 bases, with 16 bases between the two germline ends. The CDR3 runs to 16 residues. CDR3 amino acids: CASSHLQQTVNYGYTF. For the CDR3, the DNA is TGTGCCAGCAGCCACTTACAACAGACGGTCAACTATGGCTACACCTTC.

Comments on this clonotype: A much larger clonotype is one base distant, so this may be a read error. The rearrangement uses TRBV5-1 and TRBJ2-4; D may be TRBD2 (6 bases). The V gene lost 4 bases and the J gene lost 3 bases, with 17 bases spanning the gap. This CDR3 contains 16 residues. CDR1 and CDR2 (germline): SGHRS, YFSETQ. The CDR3 protein is CASSPSGGVGKNIQYF. CDR3 coding DNA: TGCGCCAGCAGCCCCAGTGGAGGGGTAGGCAAAAACATTCAGTACTTC.

This clonotype came up a few times. The CDR3 coding sequence is TGTGCCAGCAGTTACTTCGGACAGGGGGTCGTCAATGAGCAGTTCTTC. This encodes CASSYFGQGVVNEQFF. The V call is TRBV6-2 or TRBV6-3, the J call TRBJ2-1; 10 bases fit TRBD1. CDR3 length: 16 residues. Germline V lookup: CDR1 MNHEY, CDR2 SVGEGT. Trimming cost V 1 base and J 6 bases; bases outside gene matches: 6.

This clonotype was counted a few times. The V call is TRBV6-5, the J call TRBJ2-2, with D tentatively TRBD1 (5 bases). The V gene lost 0 bases and the J gene lost 0 bases, with 11 bases spanning the gap. The CDR3 is 17 residues long. Germline CDR1 MNHEY, CDR2 SVGAGI. CDR3: CASSYSVGAANTGELFF. The CDR3 DNA sequence: TGTGCCAGCAGTTACTCGGTTGGGGCAGCGAACACCGGGGAGCTGTTTTTT.